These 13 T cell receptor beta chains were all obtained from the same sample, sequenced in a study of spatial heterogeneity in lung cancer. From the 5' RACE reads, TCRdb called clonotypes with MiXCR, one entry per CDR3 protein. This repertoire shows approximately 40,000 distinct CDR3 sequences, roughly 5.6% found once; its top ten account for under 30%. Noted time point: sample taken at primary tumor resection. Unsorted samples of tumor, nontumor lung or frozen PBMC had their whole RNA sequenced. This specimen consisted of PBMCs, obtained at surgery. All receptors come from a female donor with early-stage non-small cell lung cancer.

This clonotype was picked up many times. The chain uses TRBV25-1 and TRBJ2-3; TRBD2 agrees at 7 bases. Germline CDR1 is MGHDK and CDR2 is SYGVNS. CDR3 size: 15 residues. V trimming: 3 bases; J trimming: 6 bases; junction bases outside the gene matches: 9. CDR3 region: CASSDREAVSDTQYF. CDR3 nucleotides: TGTGCCAGCAGTGACCGGGAGGCAGTCAGCGATACGCAGTATTTT.

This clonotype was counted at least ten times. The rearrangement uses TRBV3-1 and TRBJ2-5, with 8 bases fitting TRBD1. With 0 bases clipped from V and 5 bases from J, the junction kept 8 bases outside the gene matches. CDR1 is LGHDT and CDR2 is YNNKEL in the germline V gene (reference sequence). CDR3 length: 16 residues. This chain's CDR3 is CASSQDTGGIGETQYF. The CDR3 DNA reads TGTGCCAGCAGCCAAGATACAGGGGGGATCGGGGAGACCCAGTACTTC.

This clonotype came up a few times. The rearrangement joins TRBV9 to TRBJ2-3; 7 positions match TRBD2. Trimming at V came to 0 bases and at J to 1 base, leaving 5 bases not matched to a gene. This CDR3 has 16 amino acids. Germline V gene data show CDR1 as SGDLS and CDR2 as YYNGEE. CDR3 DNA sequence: TGTGCCAGCAGCGTAGGAAATAGCGGGCGCACAGATACGCAGTATTTT. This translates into CASSVGNSGRTDTQYF.

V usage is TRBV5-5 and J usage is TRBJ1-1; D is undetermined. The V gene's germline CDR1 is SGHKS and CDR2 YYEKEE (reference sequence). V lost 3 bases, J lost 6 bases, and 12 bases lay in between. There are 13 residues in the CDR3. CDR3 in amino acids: CASSSQWVAEAFF. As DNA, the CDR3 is TGTGCCAGCAGCTCTCAGTGGGTCGCTGAAGCTTTCTTT.

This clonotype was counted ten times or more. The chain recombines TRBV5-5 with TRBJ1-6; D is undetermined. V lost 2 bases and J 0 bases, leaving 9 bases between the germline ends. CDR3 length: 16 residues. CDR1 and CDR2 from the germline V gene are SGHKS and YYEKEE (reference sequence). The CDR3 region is CASSLTDSSYNSPLHF. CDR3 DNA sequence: TGTGCCAGCAGCTTAACTGATAGCTCCTATAATTCACCCCTCCACTTT.

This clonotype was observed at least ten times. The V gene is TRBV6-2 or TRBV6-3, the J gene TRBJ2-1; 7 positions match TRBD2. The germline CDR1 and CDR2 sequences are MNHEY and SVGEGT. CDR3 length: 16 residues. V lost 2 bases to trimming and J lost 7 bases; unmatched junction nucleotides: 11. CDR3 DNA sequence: TGTGCCAGCAGTTACGGGGGTAGCGGGCGTCGTAATGAGCAGTTCTTC. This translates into CASSYGGSGRRNEQFF.

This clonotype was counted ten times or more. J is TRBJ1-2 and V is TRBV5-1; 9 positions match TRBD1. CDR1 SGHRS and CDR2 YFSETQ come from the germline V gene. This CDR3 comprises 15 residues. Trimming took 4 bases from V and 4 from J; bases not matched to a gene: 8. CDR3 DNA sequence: TGCGCCAGCAGCCACGGGACAGGGCCGGGCTATGGCTACACCTTC. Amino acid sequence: CASSHGTGPGYGYTF. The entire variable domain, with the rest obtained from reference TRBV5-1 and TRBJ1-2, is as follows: KAGVTQTPRYLIKTRGQQVTLSCSPISGHRSVSWYQQTPGQGLQFLFEYFSETQRNKGNFPGRFSGRQFSNSRSEMNVSTLELGDSALYLCASSHGTGPGYGYTFGSGTRLTVV.

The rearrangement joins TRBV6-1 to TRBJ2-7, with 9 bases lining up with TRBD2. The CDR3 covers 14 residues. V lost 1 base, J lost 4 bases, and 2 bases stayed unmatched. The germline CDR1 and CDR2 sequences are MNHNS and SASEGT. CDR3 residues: CASSEGSGGYEQYF. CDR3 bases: TGTGCCAGCAGTGAAGGTAGCGGGGGTTACGAGCAGTACTTC.

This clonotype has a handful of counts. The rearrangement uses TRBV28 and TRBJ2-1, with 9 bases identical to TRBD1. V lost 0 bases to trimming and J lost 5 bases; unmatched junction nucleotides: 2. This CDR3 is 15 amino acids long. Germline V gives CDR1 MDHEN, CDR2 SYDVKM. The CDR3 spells CASSLWTGGHNEQFF. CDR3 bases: TGTGCCAGCAGTTTATGGACAGGGGGACACAATGAGCAGTTCTTC.

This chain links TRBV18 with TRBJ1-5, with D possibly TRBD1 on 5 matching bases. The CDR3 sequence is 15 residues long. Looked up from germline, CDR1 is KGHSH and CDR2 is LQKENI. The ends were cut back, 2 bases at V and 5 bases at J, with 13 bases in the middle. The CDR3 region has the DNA TGTGCCAGCTCACCAGGGGACCACCGAGATCAGCCCCAGCATTTT. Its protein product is CASSPGDHRDQPQHF.

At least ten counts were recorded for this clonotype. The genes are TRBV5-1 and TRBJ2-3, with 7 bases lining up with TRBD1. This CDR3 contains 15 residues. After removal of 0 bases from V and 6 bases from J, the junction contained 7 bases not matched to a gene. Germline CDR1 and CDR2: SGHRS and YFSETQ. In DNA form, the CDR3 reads TGCGCCAGCAGCTTGGGGGACAGCGGTTCTGATACGCAGTATTTT. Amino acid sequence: CASSLGDSGSDTQYF.

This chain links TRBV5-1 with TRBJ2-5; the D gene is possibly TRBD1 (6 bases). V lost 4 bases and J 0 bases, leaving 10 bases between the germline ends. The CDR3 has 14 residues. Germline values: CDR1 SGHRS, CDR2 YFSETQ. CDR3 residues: CASSRQGYQETQYF. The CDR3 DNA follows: TGCGCCAGCAGCCGCCAGGGGTACCAAGAGACCCAGTACTTC.

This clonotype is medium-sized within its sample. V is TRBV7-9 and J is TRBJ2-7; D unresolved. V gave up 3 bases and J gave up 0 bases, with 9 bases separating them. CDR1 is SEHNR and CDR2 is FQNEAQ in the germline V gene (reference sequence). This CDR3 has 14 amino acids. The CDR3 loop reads CASSLGLSSYEQYF. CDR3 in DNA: TGTGCCAGCAGCTTGGGCTTGAGCTCCTACGAGCAGTACTTC.